Included here is one T cell receptor (beta chain) sequence, with context. This clone showed up just once. Its antigen specificity is not known. The record has no base qualities; no much larger clone is one base away. The immunoSEQ Assay, a bias-controlled multiplex PCR, was used to amplify TCRbeta CDR3 regions from genomic DNA. Per the source publication's procedure: Nucleated cell counts per sample were estimated from amplification of reference gene primers within the assay. To quantify the absolute abundance of each unique TCRbeta CDR3 rearrangement, sequence reads were collapsed and filtered. For each sample, productive Simpson clonality was calculated by taking the square root of Simpson's diversity index across productive rearrangements. Entries here come from immuneACCESS through TCRdb and include only in-frame sequences with V and J called. Some clones fail to appear in such tables; in the studies checked, an unresolved V gene covers under half of the shortfall, and the cause of the remainder is unknown. V and J calls and clone size come straight from that table; D and trimming were deduced from the DNA. This sample gives some 110,000 clones in total; about 75% of them show up just once. The ten largest clones add up to around 19% of the sample.

This entry is derived from a study of blood T cell repertoires in COVID-19 (dated by TCRdb to 2018 to 2020). Broadly, across the study: Collaborator samples came from the United States, Italy and Spain and covered acute and convalescent phases of COVID-19. Deeply sampled blood TCRbeta repertoires from subjects exposed to, actively infected with, or recovered from COVID-19 were included in the dataset. HLA class I and class II types, where available, came from metadata supplied by the sample provider rather than from assay-based typing. The samples were drawn from two sources: the first 160 participants of the ongoing ImmuneRACE study, and some 1,300 subjects contributed by 6 global collaborators. The material from the prospective study consisted of cDNA or gDNA derived from T cells, B-cell-depleted T cells, or PBMCs. The repertoires were made available in a free public database intended to serve as a resource for research on the immune response to SARS-CoV-2. The sample metadata nearly always contained a de-identified subject ID, COVID-19 status, age in years and sex.

Collaborating institutions collected whole blood in K2EDTA tubes following their own protocols. For TCRbeta analysis, collaborators shipped samples in one of three forms: frozen whole blood, isolated PBMCs, or DNA extracted from either of those sample types. Results the study describes overall, beyond this receptor: The amount of clinical and demographic metadata varied by source and participant and was provided uncurated.

The V end loses 4 bases and the J end loses 4 bases, and a stretch of 16 bases separates them. Counted from cysteine to phenylalanine, this CDR3 has 15 amino acids. Only the CDR3 DNA stays, 45 bases, in frame from base 1. CDR1 LNHDA and CDR2 SQIVND were looked up in the germline V gene (reference sequence). Sequences were obtained from peripheral blood. This chain is built from TRBV19 and TRBJ1-2; no D gene can be assigned with confidence. This TCR was sampled from a woman in her 70s with acute or convalescent COVID-19. DNA sequence: TGTGCCAGTAGTACGGGTGAAGGGAGATCCTATGGCTACACCTTC. It encodes CASSTGEGRSYGYTF.